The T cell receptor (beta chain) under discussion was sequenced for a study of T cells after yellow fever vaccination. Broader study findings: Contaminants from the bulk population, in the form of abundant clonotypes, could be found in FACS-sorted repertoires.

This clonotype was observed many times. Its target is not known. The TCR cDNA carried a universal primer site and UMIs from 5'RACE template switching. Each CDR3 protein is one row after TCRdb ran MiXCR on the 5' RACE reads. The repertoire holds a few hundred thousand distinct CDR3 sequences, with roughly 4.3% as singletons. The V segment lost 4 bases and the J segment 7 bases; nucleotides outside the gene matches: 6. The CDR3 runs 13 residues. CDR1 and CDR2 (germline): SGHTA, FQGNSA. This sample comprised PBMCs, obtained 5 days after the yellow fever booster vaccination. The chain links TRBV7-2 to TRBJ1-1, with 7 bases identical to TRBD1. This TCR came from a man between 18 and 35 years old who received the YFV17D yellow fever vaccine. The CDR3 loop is CASSSDRALEAFF. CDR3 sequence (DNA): TGTGCCAGCAGCTCCGACAGGGCACTTGAAGCTTTCTTT.